The source of this T cell receptor (beta chain) is a study of blood T cell repertoires in COVID-19. Whole-study context: The origin of the acute and convalescent COVID-19 samples was the United States, Italy and Spain. PBMCs, B-cell-depleted T cells, or T cells provided the cDNA or gDNA that made up the material.

Per the germline V gene, CDR1 is SGHAT and CDR2 is FQNNGV. V lost 5 bases to trimming and J lost 8 bases; unmatched junction nucleotides: 23. The CDR3 consists of 18 residues. Authors' analysis steps: Estimation of nucleated cell counts was performed using reference gene primer amplification. Profiling relied on immunoSEQ multiplex PCR, and the TCRdb table lists in-frame clones only, not all of them. The D gene and trimming were derived from the DNA, and the V and J assignments and clone size from that table. Counted here are about 110,000 clones, roughly 85% occurring once; the ten biggest clones make up roughly 18%.

The source material was peripheral blood. The chain recombines TRBV11-2 with TRBJ1-2; 7 bases agree with TRBD1. The sequence was collected from a woman in her sixties with acute or convalescent COVID-19. The CDR3 spells CASSPGRGRGVDEGGYTF. The CDR3 DNA follows: TGTGCCAGCAGCCCCGGACGAGGCAGGGGGGTGGATGAGGGCGGCTACACCTTC.